The 20 T cell receptor beta chains presented below share a single source sample, sequenced in a study of T cells in Graves' hyperthyroidism and ophthalmopathy. What was amplified from RNA transcripts were TCR beta CDR3 regions. HTBI primers were the set used in a first-round RT-PCR of the TCR CDR3. MiXCR, applied by TCRdb to the multiplex PCR reads, yields one record per CDR3 protein. The sample has around 500,000 distinct CDR3 sequences; around 15% are singletons. The sample comprised blood. The receptors derive from a middle-aged woman with Graves' hyperthyroidism.

This clonotype appeared many times. The chain uses TRBV2 and TRBJ1-6; 7 bases are shared with TRBD1. V lost 6 bases and J lost 7; bases outside the gene matches: 6. The CDR3 has 14 amino acids. From germline, CDR1 is SNHLY and CDR2 FYNNEI. CDR3 sequence: CASRSGTANSPLHF. The CDR3, as DNA: TGTGCCAGCAGGTCCGGGACAGCGAATTCACCCCTCCACTTT.

This clonotype was observed a single time. The chain combines TRBV6-2 or TRBV6-3 with TRBJ2-3, with 10 positions matching TRBD1. The J call may not be correct, given that the DNA end is closer to TRBJ1-5. CDR3 length equals 15 residues. Germline V gene lookup returns CDR1 MNHEY and CDR2 SVGEGT. The CDR3 sequence: CASSLGQGSTDTQHF. Here the CDR3 DNA reads TGTGCCAGCAGTTTGGGACAGGGGAGCACAGATACGCAGCATTTT.

This clonotype was counted ten times or more. The CDR3 region is CASRGNRDRGFGELFF. Here the CDR3 DNA reads TGTGCCAGCAGAGGGAACCGGGACAGGGGGTTCGGGGAGCTGTTTTTT. The rearrangement links TRBV2 to TRBJ2-2; TRBD1 matches at 11 bases. J lost 7 bases, V lost 6 bases, and 10 bases had no gene match. CDR1 and CDR2 (germline): SNHLY, FYNNEI. The CDR3 sequence is 16 residues long. Full variable domain (remainder filled in from reference TRBV2 and TRBJ2-2): EPEVTQTPSHQVTQMGQEVILRCVPISNHLYFYWYRQILGQKVEFLVSFYNNEISEKSEIFDDQFSVERPDGSNFTLKIRSTKLEDSAMYFCASRGNRDRGFGELFFGEGSRLTVL.

This clonotype was observed a few times. V and J are TRBV15 and TRBJ2-7; D gene uncertain. Trimming pared 0 bases from V and 5 bases from J, leaving 5 bases between. This CDR3 region has 12 residues. Germline CDR1 LNHNV, CDR2 YYDKDF (reference sequence). Written as DNA, the CDR3 is TGTGCCACCAGCAGAGATCGCAACGAGCAGTACTTC. Residues: CATSRDRNEQYF. The full variable domain, its missing parts supplied by reference TRBV15 and TRBJ2-7, is DAMVIQNPRYQVTQFGKPVTLSCSQTLNHNVMYWYQQKSSQAPKLLFHYYDKDFNNEADTPDNFQSRRPNTSFCFLDIRSPGLGDTAMYLCATSRDRNEQYFGPGTRLTVT.

This clonotype occurred many times. The rearrangement links TRBV2 to TRBJ2-4; TRBD2 agrees at 10 bases. Germline-derived CDR1 and CDR2 are SNHLY and FYNNEI. Losses at the gene ends were 8 bases for V and 7 bases for J; bases not matched to a gene: 8. The CDR3 has 14 residues. The chain's CDR3 is CASGGGLASNIQYF. For the CDR3, the DNA is TGTGCCAGCGGGGGGGGACTAGCGAGCAACATTCAGTACTTC.

The J gene is TRBJ1-2, the V gene TRBV5-4; TRBD1 matches at 7 bases. Germline trimming cut 2 bases from V and 2 bases from J; bases unmatched to any gene: 9. The CDR3 contains 16 residues. Germline lookup yields CDR1 SGHNT and CDR2 YYREEE (reference sequence). The CDR3 spells CASSFGQANENYGYTF. In DNA, the CDR3 is TGTGCCAGCAGCTTTGGACAGGCCAATGAGAACTATGGCTACACCTTC. Complete variable domain (other parts from reference TRBV5-4 and TRBJ1-2): ETGVTQSPTHLIKTRGQQVTLRCSSQSGHNTVSWYQQALGQGPQFIFQYYREEENGRGNFPPRFSGLQFPNYSSELNVNALELDDSALYLCASSFGQANENYGYTFGSGTRLTVV.

This clonotype was found many times. J is TRBJ1-2 and V is TRBV28, with TRBD1 matching 7 bases. The CDR3 extends over 14 amino acids. Germline-derived CDR1 and CDR2 are MDHEN and SYDVKM. Trimming took 8 bases from V and 4 from J; bases not matched to a gene: 10. CDR3 nucleotides: TGTGCCAGCGTTCCGGGACAGTTTTTCTATGGCTACACCTTC. This codes for CASVPGQFFYGYTF.

The sample holds many counts of this clonotype. The chain joins TRBV11-2 to TRBJ2-1; D is uncertain. CDR1 SGHAT and CDR2 FQNNGV come from the germline V gene. The V end lost 5 bases, the J end lost 0 bases, and 11 bases lay between the germline ends. This CDR3 has 15 amino acids. The CDR3 region has the DNA TGTGCCAGCAGCCCAACCCTAACCTCCTACAATGAGCAGTTCTTC. Its protein product is CASSPTLTSYNEQFF. Full variable domain (missing parts from reference TRBV11-2 and TRBJ2-1): EAGVAQSPRYKIIEKRQSVAFWCNPISGHATLYWYQQILGQGPKLLIQFQNNGVVDDSQLPKDRFSAERLKGVDSTLKIQPAKLEDSAVYLCASSPTLTSYNEQFFGPGTRLTVL.

Ten or more counts support this clonotype. The chain carries TRBV7-2 and TRBJ1-3; unclear D gene. CDR3 length: 16 amino acids. Germline V CDR1 and CDR2: SGHTA, FQGNSA. V shed 5 bases and J shed 4 bases, with 18 bases lying between them. The CDR3 DNA follows: TGTGCCAGCAGCCCTAGTGGCAGCCGATCCGGAAACACCATATATTTT. Encoded protein: CASSPSGSRSGNTIYF.

This CDR3 is CASSRDPSYEQYF. The CDR3 bases are TGTGCCAGCAGCCGGGACCCTTCCTACGAGCAGTACTTC. This sequence joins TRBV5-4 and TRBJ2-7; tentatively, D is TRBD1 or TRBD2 (5 bases each). Germline V gene lookup returns CDR1 SGHNT and CDR2 YYREEE (reference sequence). V was shortened by 4 bases and J by 1 base, with 9 bases between the two germline ends. The length of the CDR3 is 13 residues. Supplemented by reference TRBV5-4 and TRBJ2-7, the full variable domain reads ETGVTQSPTHLIKTRGQQVTLRCSSQSGHNTVSWYQQALGQGPQFIFQYYREEENGRGNFPPRFSGLQFPNYSSELNVNALELDDSALYLCASSRDPSYEQYFGPGTRLTVT.

In its sample, this clonotype was seen a few times. The rearrangement joins TRBV27 to TRBJ1-1; unclear D gene. From germline, CDR1 is MNHEY and CDR2 SMNVEV (reference sequence). The V end was cut by 0 bases, the J end by 7 bases, with 12 bases between. This CDR3 has 14 amino acids. CDR3 sequence: CASSLSRSSLEAFF. The CDR3 nucleotides read TGTGCCAGCAGTTTATCGAGGTCTTCCCTTGAAGCTTTCTTT.

The sample holds many counts of this clonotype. CDR3 protein: CASSVGGTANYEQYF. The CDR3 DNA follows: TGTGCCAGCAGTGTGGGAGGGACAGCTAATTACGAGCAGTACTTC. The chain has TRBV28 and TRBJ2-7; D may correspond to TRBD1 or TRBD2 (7 bases each). This CDR3 has 15 amino acids. Germline CDR1 reads MDHEN; CDR2 reads SYDVKM. Deletions cut 5 bases from V and 4 bases from J, with 18 bases between. The whole variable domain, filled in from reference TRBV28 and TRBJ2-7, reads DVKVTQSSRYLVKRTGEKVFLECVQDMDHENMFWYRQDPGLGLRLIYFSYDVKMKEKGDIPEGYSVSREKKERFSLILESASTNQTSMYLCASSVGGTANYEQYFGPGTRLTVT.

This clonotype was counted at least ten times. This chain uses TRBV28 with TRBJ1-2; D gene ambiguous. V lost 6 bases, J lost 6 bases, and 5 bases lay in between. Looked up from germline, CDR1 is MDHEN and CDR2 is SYDVKM. CDR3 length equals 10 residues. The CDR3 DNA is TGTGCCAGCAGAAAGGATGGCTACACCTTC. It is translated as CASRKDGYTF.

The chain carries TRBV20-1 and TRBJ2-4, with 10 positions matching TRBD2. With V trimmed by 3 bases and J by 8 bases, 7 bases remained unmatched. CDR3 length equals 14 residues. Germline CDR1 is DFQATT and CDR2 is SNEGSKA (reference sequence). For the CDR3, the DNA is TGCAGTGCTAGGTGGACTAGCGGTGGCGACATTCAGTACTTC. Encoded protein: CSARWTSGGDIQYF.

This clonotype occurred many times. The chain uses TRBV27 and TRBJ2-5, with TRBD2 matching 9 bases. The CDR3 is 16 amino acids. J gave up 5 bases and V 6 bases, and 13 bases lay outside the gene matches. Germline V gene lookup returns CDR1 MNHEY and CDR2 SMNVEV (reference sequence). The CDR3: CASREVAGVPWETQYF. CDR3 coding DNA: TGTGCCAGCAGGGAGGTAGCGGGAGTACCGTGGGAGACCCAGTACTTC.

This clonotype was recorded many times. It is unclear where the CDR3 begins or ends on the DNA, so no DNA is shown, and the CDR3 is as TCRdb lists it. This chain connects TRBV20-1 to TRBJ1-1. Germline V gene data show CDR1 as DFQATT and CDR2 as SNEGSKA (reference sequence). The CDR3 is 14 residues long, counting both termini. The CDR3 loop reads CSASPFSLDTEAFF.

The chain uses TRBV15 and TRBJ2-5; TRBD2 aligns across 13 bases. Unmatched junction bases numbered 4, after V lost 8 bases and J lost 1 base. The CDR3 covers 15 residues. Germline V gives CDR1 LNHNV, CDR2 YYDKDF (reference sequence). CDR3 protein: CATRTSGGSQETQYF. CDR3 bases: TGTGCCACCCGGACTAGCGGGGGCTCCCAAGAGACCCAGTACTTC.

This clonotype was counted at least ten times. This chain joins TRBV28 and TRBJ2-4; D gene uncertain. The CDR3 runs 14 residues. V was pared by 3 bases and J by 0 bases, with 6 bases between. Germline assignment: CDR1 MDHEN and CDR2 SYDVKM. As DNA, the CDR3 is TGTGCCAGCAGTTTGGTAATAGCCAAAAACATTCAGTACTTC. This gives the protein CASSLVIAKNIQYF. The entire variable domain, with the rest obtained from reference TRBV28 and TRBJ2-4, is as follows: DVKVTQSSRYLVKRTGEKVFLECVQDMDHENMFWYRQDPGLGLRLIYFSYDVKMKEKGDIPEGYSVSREKKERFSLILESASTNQTSMYLCASSLVIAKNIQYFGAGTRLSVL.

This clonotype was recorded at least ten times. The rearrangement links TRBV28 to TRBJ2-7, with TRBD2 matching over 12 bases. CDR3 length: 15 residues. The V gene end was trimmed by 5 bases and the J gene end by 3 bases; junction bases not matched to a gene: 5. Looked up from germline, CDR1 is MDHEN and CDR2 is SYDVKM. CDR3 sequence: CASSPRTSGNYEQYF. The DNA for the CDR3 is TGTGCCAGCAGTCCCCGGACTAGCGGGAACTACGAGCAGTACTTC. The full variable domain, its missing parts supplied by reference TRBV28 and TRBJ2-7, is DVKVTQSSRYLVKRTGEKVFLECVQDMDHENMFWYRQDPGLGLRLIYFSYDVKMKEKGDIPEGYSVSREKKERFSLILESASTNQTSMYLCASSPRTSGNYEQYFGPGTRLTVT.

CDR3 bases: TGCAGTGCTAGAGCGGGACTAGCGGGAGGTGGCTCCTACAATGAGCAGTTCTTC. Amino acids: CSARAGLAGGGSYNEQFF. The rearrangement uses TRBV20-1 and TRBJ2-1; the match to TRBD2 covers 15 bases. Germline CDR1 is DFQATT and CDR2 is SNEGSKA (reference sequence). V shed 1 base, J shed 0 bases, and the junction held 4 bases outside the gene matches. This CDR3 has 18 amino acids.